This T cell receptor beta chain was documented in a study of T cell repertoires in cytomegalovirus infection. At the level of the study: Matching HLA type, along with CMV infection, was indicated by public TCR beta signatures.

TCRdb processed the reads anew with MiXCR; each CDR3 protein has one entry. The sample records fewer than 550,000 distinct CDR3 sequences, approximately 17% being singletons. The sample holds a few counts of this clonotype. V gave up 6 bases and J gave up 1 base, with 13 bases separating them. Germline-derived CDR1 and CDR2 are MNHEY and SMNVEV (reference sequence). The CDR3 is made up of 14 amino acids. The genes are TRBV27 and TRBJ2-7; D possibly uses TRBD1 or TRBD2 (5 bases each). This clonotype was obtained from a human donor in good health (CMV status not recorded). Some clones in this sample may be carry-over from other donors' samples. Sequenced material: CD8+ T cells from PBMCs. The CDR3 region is CASRTGTVSYEQYF. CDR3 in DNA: TGTGCCAGCAGGACCGGGACGGTATCCTACGAGCAGTACTTC.